This entry concerns a single T cell receptor beta chain. This sample stems from a study of shared clonotypes between healthy human individuals. Study processing details: ImmunoSEQ junction-only sequences lacked quality scores, so their filtering differed. Only in-frame clones appear in the TCRdb table, and some are missing; sequencing was by immunoSEQ multiplex PCR. The V and J calls and clone size were taken over from that table, and D and trimming were inferred from the DNA. The sample holds under 1,100,000 clones; around 76% are singletons and the top ten take less than 1.5%. The CDR3 is made up of 18 amino acids. The germline gives CDR1 MGHRA, CDR2 YSYEKL. The J segment lost 2 bases and the V segment lost 0 bases, leaving 4 bases of the junction unmatched.

The sequence derives from a man aged 18 to 29 in good health. V gene TRBV4-1 combines with J gene TRBJ2-3; 14 bases agree with TRBD2. Sequences were obtained from memory CD4+ T cells sorted from blood. Documented subset: CD45RA-negative fraction. Here the CDR3 DNA reads TGCGCCAGCAGCCAAGATAGGGGACTAGCGGGGGCCACAGATACGCAGTATTTT. Encoded protein: CASSQDRGLAGATDTQYF.